This T cell receptor (beta chain) comes out of a study of shared clonotypes between healthy human individuals. As for the study in general: The people who gave samples were a couple of women and a few men aged 18 to 49. Study-wide results and limits: Generation probabilities were higher for clonotypes shared across all four sorted-subset donors than for unshared ones.

This CDR3 region has 15 residues. V gave up 0 bases and J gave up 2 bases, with 9 bases separating them. From germline, CDR1 is SGHRS and CDR2 YFSETQ. Comment on this clone: Its antigen is unknown.

Measured with immunoSEQ multiplex PCR; TCRdb has only the in-frame clones, and not every one. The sample records approximately 240,000 clones, about 69% being singletons. The sequenced sample was memory CD4+ T cells sorted from blood. Subset indicated: CD45RA-negative fraction. This sequence joins TRBV5-1 and TRBJ2-1; D unclear. The receptor's source is a man aged 30 to 39 in good health. The CDR3 spells CASSLVPATYNEQFF. CDR3 bases: TGCGCCAGCAGCTTGGTTCCAGCCACCTACAATGAGCAGTTCTTC.